Presented here are 3 T cell receptor beta chains from one specimen sequenced in a study of T cells in Graves' hyperthyroidism and ophthalmopathy. The TCR beta CDR3 regions underwent amplification using RNA transcripts as the source. The study used the HTBI primer set for a first-round RT-PCR of the TCR CDR3. TCRdb recomputed calls from the multiplex PCR reads with MiXCR, one row per CDR3 protein. The sample shows roughly 660,000 distinct CDR3 sequences, 17% of them seen only once. The sequencing input was blood. The receptors derive from a man aged 45-65 years with Graves' hyperthyroidism.

The chain uses TRBV7-9 and TRBJ1-1; the match to TRBD1 covers 7 bases. The germline V gene has CDR1 SEHNR and CDR2 FQNEAQ (reference sequence). This CDR3 is built from 16 residues. V was pared by 4 bases and J by 0 bases, with 8 bases of the junction left unmatched. The CDR3 DNA reads TGTGCCAGCAGCTCACCGCCGGACAGGTTGAACACTGAAGCTTTCTTT. This translates into CASSSPPDRLNTEAFF.

Comments on this clonotype: A junction boundary mismatches the germline segment, possibly from a read error. The genes are TRBV27 and TRBJ1-5; 10 nucleotides agree with TRBD1. This CDR3 comprises 15 residues. Germline CDR1 MNHEY, CDR2 SMNVEV (reference sequence). CDR3 in amino acids: CAGSIGTGAVQPQHF. The CDR3 region has the DNA TGTGCCGGCAGTATCGGGACAGGGGCGGTTCAGCCCCAGCATTTT.

The chain has TRBV30 and TRBJ2-4; no clear D. The CDR3 length is 12 residues. CDR1 GTSNPN and CDR2 SVGIG come from the germline V gene (reference sequence). Trimming left V 3 bases short and J 0 bases short, with 3 bases between. The CDR3 here is CAWRLAKNIQYF. The CDR3 DNA is TGTGCCTGGAGGCTAGCCAAAAACATTCAGTACTTC.